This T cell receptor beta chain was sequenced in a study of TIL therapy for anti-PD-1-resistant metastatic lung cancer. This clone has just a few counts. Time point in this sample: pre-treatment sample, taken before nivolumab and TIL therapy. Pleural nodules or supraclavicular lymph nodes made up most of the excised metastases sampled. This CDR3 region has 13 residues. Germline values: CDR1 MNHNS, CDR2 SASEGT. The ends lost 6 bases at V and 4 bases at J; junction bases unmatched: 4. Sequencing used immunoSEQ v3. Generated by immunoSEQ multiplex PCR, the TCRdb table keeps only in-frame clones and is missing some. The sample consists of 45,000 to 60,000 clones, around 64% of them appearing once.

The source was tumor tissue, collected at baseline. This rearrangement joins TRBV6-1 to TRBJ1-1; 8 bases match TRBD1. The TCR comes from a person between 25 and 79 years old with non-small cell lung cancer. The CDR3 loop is CASSVRGPTEAFF. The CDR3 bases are TGTGCCAGCAGCGTCAGGGGGCCCACTGAAGCTTTCTTT.